A selection of T cell receptor beta chains follows, all from one sample in a study of low-dose radiotherapy and immunotherapy resistance in tumors. Each CDR3 protein is one row after TCRdb ran MiXCR on the reads. The sample lists about 50,000 distinct CDR3 sequences; 12% were seen once. The sample consisted of PBMCs, taken before treatment. Receptors were obtained from a female donor with ovarian cancer. CDR3s include the opening cysteine and the closing phenylalanine or tryptophan. Fields, in order: D gene, V gene, clone size, J gene, CDR3 protein, CDR3 DNA. D genes are given only for firm matches. Not every row has a clone size; where given, it reads once, few, many or a size class.

>TRBD1|TRBV12-3/TRBV12-4|many|TRBJ2-1
CASSPRGDSSYNEQFF
TGTGCCAGCAGCCCCCGTGGGGACAGCTCCTACAATGAGCAGTTCTTC
>.|TRBV12-3/TRBV12-4|.|TRBJ2-2
CASGGWGNTGELFFF
.
>.|TRBV7-6|few|TRBJ1-2
CASSAVTGSYGYTF
TGTGCCAGCAGCGCCGTAACAGGGTCTTACGGCTACACCTTC
>.|TRBV10-2|many|TRBJ2-4
CASSDRRDLKNIAKNIQYF
TGCGCCAGCAGCGACCGCCGGGACCTAAAAAACATAGCCAAAAACATTCAGTACTTC
>TRBD1|TRBV10-3|many|TRBJ1-3
CAISESVTGSGNTIYF
TGTGCCATCAGTGAGTCGGTGACAGGGTCTGGAAACACCATATATTTT
>.|TRBV18|many|TRBJ1-1
CASSPGRRNTEAFF
TGTGCCAGCTCACCAGGGCGCCGGAACACTGAAGCTTTCTTT
>.|TRBV3-1|many|TRBJ2-2
CASSHPSVTGELFF
TGTGCCAGCAGCCACCCGTCCGTCACCGGGGAGCTGTTTTTT
>.|TRBV10-1|many|TRBJ1-5
CASSESPRWRNQPQHF
TGCGCCAGCAGTGAGAGTCCCCGATGGCGCAATCAGCCCCAGCATTTT
>.|TRBV2|many|TRBJ2-2
CASRRTVNTGELFF
TGTGCCAGCAGGAGGACGGTGAACACCGGGGAGCTGTTTTTT
>.|TRBV6-5|many|TRBJ2-3
CASSNWPGTDTQYF
TGTGCCAGCAGTAACTGGCCTGGCACAGATACGCAGTATTTT
>.|TRBV3-1|many|TRBJ1-1
CASSPRVGLNTEAFF
TGTGCCAGCAGCCCCCGGGTAGGGCTGAACACTGAAGCTTTCTTT
>.|TRBV20-1|many|TRBJ1-1
CSAKGGNTEAFF
TGCAGTGCGAAGGGGGGAAACACTGAAGCTTTCTTT
>TRBD1|TRBV28|many|TRBJ1-1
CASSRTGKGAEAFF
TGTGCCAGCAGCCGGACAGGGAAGGGGGCTGAAGCTTTCTTT
>.|TRBV21-1|many|TRBJ2-2
CASSNRRDRNGTGELFF
TGTGCCAGCAGCAACCGCCGGGACAGGAATGGCACCGGGGAGCTGTTTTTT
>TRBD1|TRBV18|many|TRBJ2-7
CASSWGTGPSYEQYF
TGTGCCAGCTCCTGGGGGACAGGACCGTCCTACGAGCAGTACTTC
>TRBD2|TRBV28|medium-sized|TRBJ2-3
CASNRFSGSQDTQYF
TGTGCCAGCAACCGGTTTAGCGGGAGCCAGGATACGCAGTATTTT
>.|TRBV4-1|many|TRBJ2-1
CASSQTGGLSSYNEQFF
TGCGCCAGCAGCCAGACCGGGGGCCTAAGCTCCTACAATGAGCAGTTCTTC
>TRBD2|TRBV2|many|TRBJ2-5
CASSEASASGVRETQYF
TGTGCCAGCAGTGAAGCGTCGGCTAGCGGGGTACGAGAGACCCAGTACTTC
>TRBD1|TRBV5-1|many|TRBJ1-5
CASSLGQGGQPQHF
TGTGCCAGCAGCTTAGGACAGGGAGGACAGCCCCAGCATTTT
>.|TRBV27|.|TRBJ2-7
CASSSSTNYEQYF
TGTGCCAGCAGTTCAAGCACCAACTACGAGCAGTACTTC
>.|TRBV20-1|many|TRBJ1-5
CSASRGQSISNQPQHF
TGCAGTGCTAGCAGAGGACAGTCAATTAGCAATCAGCCCCAGCATTTT
>.|TRBV5-3|many|TRBJ2-5
CASSTGLDQETQYF
TGTGCCAGCAGCACGGGGTTAGACCAAGAGACCCAGTACTTC
>.|TRBV11-3|many|TRBJ2-2
CASSLDGTGELFF
TGTGCCAGCAGCTTAGATGGGACCGGGGAGCTGTTTTTT
>TRBD2|TRBV6-1|once|TRBJ2-1
CASSYPSGRSSYNEQFF
TGTGCCAGCAGTTACCCTAGCGGGAGATCCTCCTACAATGAGCAGTTCTTC
>.|TRBV7-9|many|TRBJ2-7
CASSLVPGRPFYEQYF
TGTGCCAGCAGCTTAGTTCCGGGACGGCCCTTCTACGAGCAGTACTTC
>.|TRBV5-4|many|TRBJ2-2
CASSLSRGGNTGELFF
TGTGCCAGCAGCTTGTCGAGGGGGGGCAACACCGGGGAGCTGTTTTTT
>.|TRBV20-1|many|TRBJ2-2
CSAWGPGSTGELFF
TGCAGTGCCTGGGGTCCGGGGTCGACCGGGGAGCTGTTTTTT
>.|TRBV10-3|.|TRBJ2-7
CAISESGTREQYF
TGTGCCATCAGTGAGTCGGGGACGAGGGAGCAGTACTTC
>.|TRBV10-2|.|TRBJ1-6
CASSETVNSPLHF
TGCGCCAGCAGTGAGACAGTAAATTCACCCCTCCACTTT
>.|TRBV2|many|TRBJ1-5
CASRLPQGSRFSNQPQHF
TGTGCCAGCAGGCTCCCTCAGGGGTCAAGATTTAGCAATCAGCCCCAGCATTTT
>.|TRBV14|many|TRBJ1-2
CASSQSGGRFYGYTF
TGTGCCAGCAGCCAGTCCGGGGGGCGATTCTATGGCTACACCTTC
>.|TRBV15|many|TRBJ1-5
CATSLGPPGGNQPQHF
TGTGCCACCAGCTTGGGCCCCCCTGGGGGCAATCAGCCCCAGCATTTT
>.|TRBV28|many|TRBJ1-1
CASSLSQDGAFF
TGTGCCAGCAGTTTATCCCAGGATGGAGCTTTCTTT
>TRBD1|TRBV4-1|many|TRBJ1-1
CASSQDRTNTEAFF
TGCGCCAGCAGCCAGGACAGGACGAACACTGAAGCTTTCTTT
>.|TRBV20-1|many|TRBJ2-3
CSAPQGSGTDTQYF
TGCAGTGCCCCCCAAGGCAGTGGCACAGATACGCAGTATTTT
>.|TRBV7-2|many|TRBJ2-1
CASSSSGLLNEQFF
TGTGCCAGCAGCTCGTCCGGACTTTTGAATGAGCAGTTCTTC
>TRBD1|TRBV18|many|TRBJ1-4
CASSPQDRGANEKLFF
TGTGCCAGCTCACCACAAGACAGGGGGGCTAATGAAAAACTGTTTTTT
>.|TRBV28|.|TRBJ2-7
CASSLRLREQYF
TGTGCCAGCAGTTTGAGATTGCGTGAGCAGTACTTC
>.|TRBV6-5|many|TRBJ1-5
CASSSTGWYQPQHF
TGTGCCAGCAGTTCCACAGGGTGGTATCAGCCCCAGCATTTT
>.|TRBV30|many|TRBJ2-4
CAWKQKAKNIQYF
TGTGCCTGGAAACAGAAAGCCAAAAACATTCAGTACTTC
>TRBD2|TRBV30|many|TRBJ2-5
CAWSRGGVQETQYF
TGTGCCTGGAGCCGTGGGGGGGTCCAAGAGACCCAGTACTTC